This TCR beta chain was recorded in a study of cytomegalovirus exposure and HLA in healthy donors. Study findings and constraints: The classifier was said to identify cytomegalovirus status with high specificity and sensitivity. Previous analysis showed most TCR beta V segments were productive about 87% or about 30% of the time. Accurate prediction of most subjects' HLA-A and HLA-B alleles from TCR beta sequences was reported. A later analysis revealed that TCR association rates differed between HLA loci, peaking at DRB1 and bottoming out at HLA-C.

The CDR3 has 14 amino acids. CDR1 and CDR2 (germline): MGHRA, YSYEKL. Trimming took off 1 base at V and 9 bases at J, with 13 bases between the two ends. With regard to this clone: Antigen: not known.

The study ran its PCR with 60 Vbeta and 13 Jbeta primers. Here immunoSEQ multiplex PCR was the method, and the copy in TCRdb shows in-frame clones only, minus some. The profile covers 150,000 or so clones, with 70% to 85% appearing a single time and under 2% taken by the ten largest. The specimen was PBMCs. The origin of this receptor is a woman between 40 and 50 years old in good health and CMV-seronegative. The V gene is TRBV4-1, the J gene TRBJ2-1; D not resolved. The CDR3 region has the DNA TGCGCCAGCAGCCAAGCCCCTCTCTCCAGTGAGCAGTTCTTC. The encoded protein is CASSQAPLSSEQFF.